A selection of T cell receptor beta chains follows, all from one sample in a study of T cell responses to AZD1222 COVID-19 vaccine. Clones were read by immunoSEQ multiplex PCR, and TCRdb kept only the in-frame ones, dropping some. The sample has approximately 97,000 clones, 80% to 85% seen once. The sequencing used peripheral blood, collected on day 0 of AZD1222 vaccination. These receptors all come from an adult in good health. CDR3s include the opening cysteine and the closing phenylalanine or tryptophan. The D gene is left open where the match is weak. For some rows the clone size is stated as once, few or many, or as a class when expanded; others skip it.

>.|TRBJ2-1|.|TRBV7-9
CASTLGGINEQFF
TGTGCCAGCACCCTAGGTGGGATAAATGAGCAGTTCTTC
>.|TRBJ2-5|.|TRBV5-5
CASTDPAVIQETQYF
TGTGCCAGCACCGACCCAGCAGTAATACAAGAGACCCAGTACTTC
>.|TRBJ1-2|.|TRBV19
CASSPTGNYGYTF
TGTGCCAGTAGTCCTACAGGGAACTATGGCTACACCTTC
>few|TRBJ1-5|.|TRBV5-1
CASRPDSNQPQHF
TGCGCCAGCAGGCCTGATAGCAATCAGCCCCAGCATTTT
>few|TRBJ1-6|.|TRBV6-2/TRBV6-3
CASSYHSDSPSPLHF
TGTGCCAGCAGTTACCACTCGGACAGTCCTTCACCCCTCCACTTT
>.|TRBJ2-1|TRBD2|TRBV27
CASSSLGLAVYNEQFF
TGTGCCAGCAGTTCCTTAGGACTAGCGGTTTACAATGAGCAGTTCTTC
>.|TRBJ1-1|.|TRBV4-3
CASSPGMEMNTEAFF
TGCGCCAGCAGCCCCGGGATGGAGATGAACACTGAAGCTTTCTTT
>.|TRBJ1-2|.|TRBV14
CASSQEVTGYGYTF
TGTGCCAGCAGCCAAGAAGTGACAGGCTATGGCTACACCTTC
>once|TRBJ1-5|.|TRBV12-3/TRBV12-4
CASRGGSNQPQHF
TGTGCCAGCCGGGGGGGAAGCAATCAGCCCCAGCATTTT
>.|TRBJ2-1|.|TRBV12-5
CASGLRLLSGFTRNEQFF
TGTGCTAGTGGTTTGCGCCTTCTTAGCGGCTTTACGAGGAATGAGCAGTTCTTC
>few|TRBJ2-1|.|TRBV24-1
CATSDDGGASYNEQFF
TGTGCCACCAGTGATGATGGCGGGGCCTCCTACAATGAGCAGTTCTTC
>few|TRBJ1-1|TRBD1|TRBV6-5
CASRGRGPETEAFF
TGTGCCAGCAGAGGCAGGGGGCCGGAGACTGAAGCTTTCTTT
>.|TRBJ2-5|.|TRBV23-1
CASSQSEGRQETQYF
TGCGCCAGCAGTCAATCGGAAGGCCGTCAAGAGACCCAGTACTTC
>.|TRBJ2-3|TRBD2|TRBV19
CASSGGLAGGTDTQYF
TGTGCCAGTAGTGGGGGACTAGCGGGAGGCACAGATACGCAGTATTTT
>.|TRBJ1-1|.|TRBV9
CASSVGNVGHGTEAFF
TGTGCCAGCAGCGTGGGGAACGTGGGGCATGGGACTGAAGCTTTCTTT
>.|TRBJ1-5|.|TRBV9
CASKTQGESNQPQHF
TGTGCCAGCAAAACTCAGGGAGAAAGCAATCAGCCCCAGCATTTT
>.|TRBJ2-3|.|TRBV12-3/TRBV12-4
CASSLGGDTQYF
TGTGCCAGCAGTTTAGGGGGGGATACGCAGTATTTT
>once|TRBJ2-1|TRBD2|TRBV11-3
CASSLRLAGNNEQFF
TGTGCCAGCAGCCTTCGACTAGCGGGGAACAATGAGCAGTTCTTC
>few|TRBJ1-1|.|TRBV7-8
CASSPRQMLNTEAFF
TGTGCCAGCAGCCCTCGACAGATGCTGAACACTGAAGCTTTCTTT
>.|TRBJ2-3|.|TRBV5-4
CASSPTTQYTDTQYF
TGTGCCAGCAGTCCTACTACCCAGTACACAGATACGCAGTATTTT
>.|TRBJ1-1|.|TRBV9
CASSKEGVNTEAFF
TGTGCCAGCAGCAAGGAGGGGGTGAACACTGAAGCTTTCTTT
>.|TRBJ1-2|TRBD1|TRBV25-1
CASSEWDSNYGYTF
TGTGCCAGCAGTGAATGGGACAGTAACTATGGCTACACCTTC
>.|TRBJ1-4|.|TRBV7-2
CASSLGPRGTEKLFF
TGTGCCAGCAGCTTAGGCCCAAGGGGGACTGAAAAACTGTTTTTT
>.|TRBJ2-1|TRBD2|TRBV19
CASSVGLSNEQFF
TGTGCCAGTAGTGTGGGACTAAGCAATGAGCAGTTCTTC
>.|TRBJ2-7|.|TRBV19
CASSIEGSYEQYF
TGTGCCAGTAGTATAGAGGGCAGCTACGAGCAGTACTTC
>.|TRBJ1-2|.|TRBV19
CASSIGSAGGYTF
TGTGCCAGTAGTATCGGTAGCGCCGGGGGCTACACCTTC
>.|TRBJ2-6|TRBD2|TRBV10-3
CATQDPGGTLSGANVLTF
TGTGCCACCCAAGACCCCGGGGGGACGCTCTCTGGGGCCAACGTCCTGACTTTC
>.|TRBJ1-5|.|TRBV30
CAWSDMGWDQPQHF
TGTGCCTGGAGCGATATGGGATGGGATCAGCCCCAGCATTTT
>few|TRBJ2-5|.|TRBV5-6
CASSWRAGETQYF
TGTGCCAGCAGCTGGAGGGCGGGGGAGACCCAGTACTTC
>.|TRBJ2-1|TRBD1|TRBV11-3
CASSLAGTGSYNEQFF
TGTGCCAGCAGCTTAGCCGGGACAGGGTCCTACAATGAGCAGTTCTTC
>.|TRBJ1-1|TRBD1|TRBV19
CASRRGGRDTEAFF
TGTGCCAGTAGGAGAGGGGGCAGGGACACTGAAGCTTTCTTT
>.|TRBJ1-1|TRBD1|TRBV19
CASSILRGRDTEAFF
TGTGCCAGTAGTATACTAAGGGGGCGTGACACTGAAGCTTTCTTT
>few|TRBJ1-1|.|TRBV7-8
CASSSRVEAFF
TGTGCCAGCAGCAGCAGGGTTGAAGCTTTCTTT
>.|TRBJ1-3|TRBD1|TRBV6-5
CATSTTGRGNTIYF
TGTGCCACTTCTACGACAGGGCGTGGAAACACCATATATTTT
>.|TRBJ1-3|.|TRBV6-1
CASSEWERGNTIYF
TGTGCCAGCAGTGAATGGGAAAGAGGAAACACCATATATTTT
>.|TRBJ1-2|TRBD1|TRBV5-4
CASSKDRVGGYTF
TGTGCCAGCAGCAAGGACAGGGTGGGTGGCTACACCTTC
>few|TRBJ1-2|TRBD1|TRBV25-1
CASSPTDRVGYTF
TGTGCCAGCAGTCCAACCGACAGGGTCGGCTACACCTTC